Listed below are T cell receptor beta chains from one sample, sequenced in a study of early T cells in non-severe SARS-CoV-2 infection. TCRdb re-analysed the 5' RACE reads in MiXCR, keeping a single row per CDR3 protein. This table holds tens of thousands of distinct CDR3 sequences, about 9.4% found once. What was sequenced was whole blood. The receptors originated from an adult who was a healthcare worker with PCR-confirmed SARS-CoV-2 infection or an uninfected control (not recorded which). CDR3s include the opening cysteine and the closing phenylalanine or tryptophan.

>TRBV5-1|TRBJ2-1
CASSFGGLYNEQFF
>TRBV2|TRBJ2-1
CASSHDPSSYNEQFF
>TRBV14|TRBJ2-2
CASSPSRTGELFF
>TRBV7-8|TRBJ1-6
CASSPTMDFYSPLHF
>TRBV7-2|TRBJ2-7
CASSANSRRGLFYEQYF
>TRBV7-2|TRBJ1-1
CASSTTAMNTEAFF
>TRBV28|TRBJ1-2
CASSLSGDYGYTF
>TRBV20-1|TRBJ2-1
CSAATSGRFNEQFF
>TRBV9|TRBJ2-3
CASSVADITDTQYF
>TRBV5-1|TRBJ2-7
CASSDPTGPGIHEQYF
>TRBV4-1|TRBJ1-1
CASSLAEGNTEAFF
>TRBV19|TRBJ1-5
CASTDGDNQPQHF
>TRBV9|TRBJ2-3
CASSASGTPTDTQYF
>TRBV7-9|TRBJ2-3
CASSTRQRDTQYF
>TRBV5-5|TRBJ2-7
CASSLGAGSIYEQYF
>TRBV7-8|TRBJ1-4
CASSLGAGRDEKLFF
>TRBV29-1|TRBJ2-5
CSVRQGRETQYF
>TRBV29-1|TRBJ1-5
CSVLLDSSNQPQHF
>TRBV30|TRBJ1-2
CAWTPLRSDGYTF
>TRBV19|TRBJ2-1
CASSKTLGNVANEQFF
>TRBV7-9|TRBJ1-4
CASSSGSSGGTNEKLFF
>TRBV27|TRBJ2-1
CASSFSLGTRWNEQFF
>TRBV20-1|TRBJ2-7
CSADSGGTSGSYEQYF
>TRBV6-5|TRBJ2-7
CASSYDRGNEQYF
>TRBV15|TRBJ1-1
CATSRTGQENTEAFF
>TRBV4-1|TRBJ2-3
CASSQEEDGTDTQYF
>TRBV4-1|TRBJ1-4
CASSLQTGKKLFF
>TRBV29-1|TRBJ2-1
CSAAGGGSNEQFF
>TRBV29-1|TRBJ1-4
CSVEGGDNEKLFF
>TRBV7-2|TRBJ2-1
CASVSGPGGDEQFF
>TRBV20-1|TRBJ1-2
CSARTAHSNYGYTF
>TRBV6-6|TRBJ2-7
CASSTGTTYEQYF
>TRBV9|TRBJ2-5
CASSVNDGGETQYF
>TRBV7-6|TRBJ1-2
CASSSPSGYGYTF
>TRBV4-2|TRBJ2-7
CASSQDPSGGGNSYEQYF
>TRBV10-2|TRBJ2-3
CASRKGLAGVSDTQYF
>TRBV6-1|TRBJ1-2
CASSVLGPGYGYTF
>TRBV5-1|TRBJ2-7
CASSDGAGAGEQYF
>TRBV29-1|TRBJ2-3
CSVEYWLAGDPDTQYF
>TRBV30|TRBJ2-7
CAWSVLLGDNEQYF
>TRBV18|TRBJ1-1
CASSPVQSTEAFF
>TRBV5-6|TRBJ1-1
CASRGRYGRGGTEAFF
>TRBV5-8|TRBJ1-4
CASSFRTVSLNEKLFF
>TRBV6-2/TRBV6-3|TRBJ2-3
CASSDAPAADTQYF
>TRBV5-6|TRBJ1-1
CASSRLPGQRTEAFF
>TRBV7-9|TRBJ2-7
CASSDRDRGLEEQYF
>TRBV29-1|TRBJ2-5
CSVEYGERPRGTQYF
>TRBV14|TRBJ2-1
CASSHRTGGYEQFF
>TRBV7-2|TRBJ2-1
CASSPRRAAPNEQFF
>TRBV24-1|TRBJ2-3
CATSGRGSTDTQYF
>TRBV12-3/TRBV12-4|TRBJ2-1
CASREPAGRGTYNEQFF
>TRBV18|TRBJ2-3
CASSPDRVRSTDTQYF
>TRBV7-6|TRBJ2-6
CASSPGQGTISGANVLTF
>TRBV10-2|TRBJ2-3
CASSELIWRYSTDTQYF
>TRBV29-1|TRBJ2-2
CSVAGGRHTGELFF
>TRBV11-3|TRBJ1-1
CASSPRDSEGAFF
>TRBV5-1|TRBJ2-1
CASSLRPAGVDEQFF
>TRBV4-2|TRBJ2-2
CASSQDFGGGTGELFF
>TRBV19|TRBJ1-5
CASSDKGQPQHF